This T cell receptor (beta chain) emerged from a study of cytomegalovirus exposure and HLA in healthy donors. Both 60 Vbeta primers and 13 Jbeta primers went into the PCR. Clones were sequenced by immunoSEQ multiplex PCR, and TCRdb holds only the in-frame ones, with some missing. This sample yields around 150,000 clones, of which approximately 60% are seen a single time; approximately 1.6% belongs to the top ten. Trimming took 6 bases from V and 1 from J; bases not matched to a gene: 7. This CDR3 is 15 amino acids long. CDR1 is MNHEY, CDR2 SVGAGI, per germline. Overall study results and limits: In vitro data verified a few CMV-associated chains as specific for CMV antigens.

Points on this clone: Antigen specificity is unknown.

Sequenced material: PBMCs. The clonotype originates from a human donor in good health. This chain connects TRBV6-5 to TRBJ1-1, with 8 bases matching TRBD1. The CDR3: CASSQSGQGNTEAFF. DNA of the CDR3: TGTGCCAGCAGCCAAAGTGGACAGGGGAACACTGAAGCTTTCTTT.